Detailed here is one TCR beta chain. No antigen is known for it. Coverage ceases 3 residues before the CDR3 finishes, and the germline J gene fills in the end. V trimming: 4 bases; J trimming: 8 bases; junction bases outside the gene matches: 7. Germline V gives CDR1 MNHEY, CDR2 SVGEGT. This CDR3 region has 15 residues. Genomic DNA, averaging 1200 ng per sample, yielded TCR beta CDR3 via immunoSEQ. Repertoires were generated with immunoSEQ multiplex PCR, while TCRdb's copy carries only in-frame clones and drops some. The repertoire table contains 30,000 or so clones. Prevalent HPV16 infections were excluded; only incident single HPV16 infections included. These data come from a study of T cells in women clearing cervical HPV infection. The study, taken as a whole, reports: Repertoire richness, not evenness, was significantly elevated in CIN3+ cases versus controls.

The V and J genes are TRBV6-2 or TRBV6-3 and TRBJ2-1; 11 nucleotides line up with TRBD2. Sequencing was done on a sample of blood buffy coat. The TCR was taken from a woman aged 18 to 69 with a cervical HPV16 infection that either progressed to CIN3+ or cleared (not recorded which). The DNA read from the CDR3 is TGTGCCAGCAGTTTCCGACTAGCGGGATTCGATGAG. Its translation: CASSFRLAGFDE. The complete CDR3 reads CASSFRLAGFDEQFF.